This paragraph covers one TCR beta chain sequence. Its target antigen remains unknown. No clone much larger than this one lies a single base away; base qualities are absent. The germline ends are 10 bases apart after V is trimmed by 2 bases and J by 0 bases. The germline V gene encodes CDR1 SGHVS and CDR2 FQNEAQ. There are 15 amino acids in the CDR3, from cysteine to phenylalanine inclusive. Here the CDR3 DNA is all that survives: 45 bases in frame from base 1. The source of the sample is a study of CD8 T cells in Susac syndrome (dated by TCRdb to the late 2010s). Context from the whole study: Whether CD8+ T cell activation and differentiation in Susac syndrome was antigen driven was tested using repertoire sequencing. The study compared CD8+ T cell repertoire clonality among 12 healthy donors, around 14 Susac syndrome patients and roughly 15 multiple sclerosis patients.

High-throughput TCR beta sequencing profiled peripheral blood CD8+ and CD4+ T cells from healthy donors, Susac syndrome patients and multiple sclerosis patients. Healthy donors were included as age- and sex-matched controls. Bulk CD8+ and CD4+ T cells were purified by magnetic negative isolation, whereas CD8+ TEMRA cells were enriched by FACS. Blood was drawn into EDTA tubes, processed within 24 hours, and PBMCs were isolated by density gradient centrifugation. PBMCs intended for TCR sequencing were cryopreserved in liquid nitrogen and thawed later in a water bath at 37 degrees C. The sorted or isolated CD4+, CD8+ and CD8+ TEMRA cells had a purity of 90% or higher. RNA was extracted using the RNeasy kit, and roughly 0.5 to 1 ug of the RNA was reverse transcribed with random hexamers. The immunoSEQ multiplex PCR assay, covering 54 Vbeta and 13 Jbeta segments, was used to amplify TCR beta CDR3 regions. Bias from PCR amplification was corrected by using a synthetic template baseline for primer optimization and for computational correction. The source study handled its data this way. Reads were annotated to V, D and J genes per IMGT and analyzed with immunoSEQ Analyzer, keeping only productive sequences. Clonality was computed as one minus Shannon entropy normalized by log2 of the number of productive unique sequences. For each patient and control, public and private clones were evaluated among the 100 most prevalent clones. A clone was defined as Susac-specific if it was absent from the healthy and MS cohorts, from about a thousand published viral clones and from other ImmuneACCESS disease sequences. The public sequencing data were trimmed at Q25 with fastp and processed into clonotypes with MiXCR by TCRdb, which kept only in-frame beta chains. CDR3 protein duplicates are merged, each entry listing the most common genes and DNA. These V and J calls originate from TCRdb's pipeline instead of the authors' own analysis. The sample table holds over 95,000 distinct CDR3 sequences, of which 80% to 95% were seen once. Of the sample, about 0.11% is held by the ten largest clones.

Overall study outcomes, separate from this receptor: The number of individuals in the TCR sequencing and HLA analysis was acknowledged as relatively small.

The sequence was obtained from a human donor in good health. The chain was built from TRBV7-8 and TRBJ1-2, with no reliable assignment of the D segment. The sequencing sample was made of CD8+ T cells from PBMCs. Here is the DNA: TGTGCCAGCAGCTTAAACCCAGTGACTAACTATGGCTACACCTTC. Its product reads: CASSLNPVTNYGYTF.